This T cell receptor (beta chain) was recovered during a study of cytomegalovirus exposure and HLA in healthy donors (dated 2017 in TCRdb). Study-wide context: According to an earlier analysis of around 600 of the donors, about 190 million T cells yielded 117 million unique TCR beta sequences and around 300 Gb of sequence data. Genome-wide SNP genotypes for about three fifths of the 666 donors were used in a later genetic analysis, which treated that subset as a discovery cohort. Among the roughly 400 genotyped donors, 75% to 90% belonged to the genetic ancestry cluster associated with self-reported Caucasian donors. To study patterns of TCR occurrence, a later analysis re-analyzed previously published TCR beta repertoires from 666 donors and added high-resolution HLA genotyping. All discovery cohort repertoires had been generated on a single sequencing platform. To decide whether each TCR beta V gene segment behaved as functional or pseudogenic, an earlier analysis of fewer than 750 of the donors relied on high-throughput TCR beta sequencing. The aim of the study was to test whether cataloging public T cell receptors could identify signatures of past pathogen exposure. On average, approximately 250,000 unique TCR beta nucleotide sequences were sequenced per donor among some 420 genotyped donors of the cohort, with roughly a sixth of those sequences being non-productive. Rather than drawing on any new phenotypic data, the later analysis identified candidate immune exposures from TCR beta sequences and the way those sequences occurred across donors. Typing coverage differed by locus: A, B, C, DRB1 and DQB1 were typed in roughly 620-630 donors, DQA1 in about 560, DPA1 in around 600, and DPB1 in approximately 450. An early release covering roughly 640 HLA-typed donors comprised approximately 300 gigabases of sequencing data and around 86 million unique TCR sequences. Using immunosequencing, the study profiled T cell repertoires from around 670 subjects and related those repertoires to cytomegalovirus serostatus. Both class I and class II loci were covered by HLA typing, at four-digit resolution. Because of strong linkage in the cohort, roughly five DR-DQ haplotypes were treated as single units for association and clustering. To predict cytomegalovirus infection status, the study brought together high-throughput TCR immunosequencing, statistical association of individual TCRs with disease status, and machine learning. Donor age, sex, ethnicity and CMV serostatus were collected together with the repertoire data. Along with the approximately 700-subject first cohort, a separate validation cohort of about 110 different subjects was used. Study-level results and caveats: Sequencing depth was assumed to be roughly uniform across donors in the presence/absence analyses, though that assumption may not hold. The classifier was reported to diagnose cytomegalovirus status with high specificity and sensitivity in both the original and validation cohorts. In a later analysis, HLA-associated TCR beta chains showed more clonal expansion and lower generation probabilities than non-associated chains that were equally common. Immune exposure information for the cohort was limited to CMV serostatus. A group of highly shared sequence variants was considered likely to be a technical artifact of the sequencing pipeline. A further reported finding was that TCR beta sequences accurately predicted the HLA-A and HLA-B alleles for most subjects in the first cohort. Most TCR sequences were seen in very few donors, while some public TCRs were found in many individuals. At a false discovery rate of 0.05, a later analysis linked 16,000 or so TCR beta sequences to specific HLA alleles. In vitro tests confirmed that a few of the cytomegalovirus-associated TCR beta chains recognize cytomegalovirus antigens. According to the authors, the approach could potentially be generalized to other disease states and immunological phenotypes. When HLA alleles, especially DR and DQ, strongly co-occurred, attributing TCR associations to individual alleles was difficult. Linkage disequilibrium might explain the correlated functional status among segregating V segments, but an unknown experimental factor could not be ruled out. The cohort was sequenced for TCR beta chains only, and without alpha or paired-chain data the features that could be detected were limited. A later genetic analysis associated a missense DCLRE1C variant with V-gene and J-gene trimming of TCR beta chains, and an independent cohort replicated the association. In an earlier analysis of fewer than 700 of the donors, most TCR beta V segments appeared in productive rearrangements about 87% or about 30% of the time, broadly matching IMGT annotations. In a later analysis, most CMV-associated TCR beta chains were found to appear HLA-restricted, with HLA associations seemingly driven largely by CMV exposure. Because some donors lacked HLA typing at each locus, the association tests relied only on the typed subset. According to a later analysis, parvovirus B19, influenza, CMV and Epstein-Barr virus appeared linked to several top co-occurrence clusters. Fewer than 20 rarely observed V segments, including chromosome 9 orphons, were excluded from the earlier analysis of several hundred of the donors because counts were too low. The 87-base-pair reads could not distinguish some IMGT-functional V segments, including TRBV6-2 and TRBV6-3, so those segments were excluded. In a later genetic analysis, fewer N-insertions in productive TCRs were reported among donors in an Asian-associated ancestry cluster than the approximately 710-donor mean. The study gave a list of under 200 TCR beta chains associated with cytomegalovirus. In a later analysis, the rate of TCR association differed among HLA loci, with DRB1 alleles having the most associated TCRs and HLA-C alleles having the fewest.

Library preparation employed the immunoSEQ multiplex PCR assay. A mixture of 60 forward primers for TCR Vbeta segments and 13 reverse primers for TCR Jbeta segments was used in the multiplex PCR. A multiplex PCR assay on genomic DNA amplified the CDR3 region of rearranged TCR beta genes. The Illumina HiSeq System was used to sequence the amplified TCR beta libraries as 87-base-pair reads. From the authors' description of their analysis: A later analysis tallied around 87 million unique TCR beta chains across the 666 repertoires, and around 12 million of those chains were shared by two or more donors. Raw reads were error-corrected and collapsed into unique sequences with a nearest-neighbor algorithm that merged closely related sequences to remove PCR and sequencing errors. CDR3 sequences were aligned to IMGT reference sequences to assign V, D and J gene segments. For a sequence to be retained, a match of at least six nucleotides was required to both a V gene segment and a J gene segment. Rearrangements were classified as productive when the CDR3 lacked stop codons and remained in frame with V and J, and all other rearrangements were classified as non-productive. Following IMGT convention, CDR3 was defined as the stretch from the second conserved V-encoded cysteine up to the conserved J-encoded phenylalanine. The earlier analysis of about 610 of the donors excluded any sequence lacking an unambiguous match to a single V gene segment. In an earlier analysis of approximately 590 of the donors, a V segment was called functional when productive rearrangements were above 56.7%, and segregating when the standard deviation between donors exceeded 5%. A statistical classification framework was developed to diagnose cytomegalovirus status using the catalog of TCR beta chain sequences. In a later analysis, V and J genes were assigned by comparing TCR nucleotide sequences against IMGT/GENE-DB human TR gene sequences. A later analysis assigned CDR3 sequences and most-parsimonious VDJ recombination scenarios with the TCRdist pipeline. A later analysis defined each TCR beta chain by its CDR3 amino acid sequence plus V-gene family, and excluded reads lacking a unique V-gene family. In a later analysis, 450 to 600 highly shared, low-generation-probability nucleotide sequences were removed to address suspected cross-contamination and a sequencing artifact. A later analysis calculated a clonal expansion index for each public chain from normalized within-repertoire ranks of inferred template counts. A later analysis computed generation probabilities with a VDJ recombination model fitted to out-of-frame rearrangements, and checked the results against IGoR. In a later analysis, hypergeometric tests were used to score TCR-TCR, TCR-HLA and TCR-CMV co-occurrence, with a repertoire-size bias correction applied to TCR pairs. A later analysis estimated false discovery rates by permuting HLA or CMV assignments 20 times. A later analysis grouped co-occurring TCRs with DBSCAN, adding TCRdist sequence similarity when clustering within HLA-allele-positive subsets. For co-occurrence clustering, repertoires with fewer than 30,000 or more than 120,000 public chains were excluded, along with five or six repertoires with anomalous nucleotide sharing. Sourced from immuneACCESS, this table was stored by TCRdb with only in-frame sequences that have V and J called. A share of the clones is absent; for the studies checked, an unresolved V gene accounts for under half, and the remainder has no known explanation. V and J calls and clone size follow that table, whereas D and trimming were derived from the DNA. The sample table records roughly 160,000 clones; approximately 81% of these occur just once. The ten biggest clones cover 1% of the sample.

With respect to this clone: The clone's antigen remains unknown. There are no base qualities to consult, and no much larger clone falls within one base.

The cohort was made up of around 720 healthy bone marrow donors. Cohort members were all nominally healthy when sampled, although unrecorded immune exposures were likely present. The donor tested CMV seronegative, placing the donor among the roughly 400 seronegative members of the cohort. A peripheral blood sample was collected from each donor, and TCR beta sequencing was performed on peripheral blood mononuclear cells. Genomic DNA was extracted from the blood cell samples with the Qiagen DNeasy Blood Extraction Kit. The CDR3 runs 16 residues from the cysteine to the phenylalanine. The CDR3 DNA has 48 bases and is translated from base 1. V and J are trimmed by 2 bases and 7 bases, and the gene matches miss 5 bases of the junction. Taken from the germline V gene, the CDR1 and CDR2 loops are SGHTA and FQGTGA.

Material: PBMCs. The chain is made from TRBV7-3 and TRBJ2-1; a stretch of 13 junction bases matches TRBD2. The source of this sequence is a boy under 10 years old in good health and CMV-seronegative. The CDR3 has the sequence CASSLPGLAGANEQFF. The DNA sequence is given as TGTGCCAGCAGCTTACCTGGACTAGCGGGAGCAAATGAGCAGTTCTTC.